This T cell receptor (beta chain) originates from a study of CD8 T cells in Susac syndrome. Peripheral blood CD8+ and CD4+ T cells were profiled by TCR beta sequencing. TEMRA cells were FACS-enriched, while CD8+ and CD4+ T cells were negatively isolated. Concerning this clonotype: Its antigen remains unknown.

General study results and limits: The relatively small number of individuals in the TCR sequencing and HLA analysis was acknowledged by the study.

Random hexamers were used to reverse transcribe about 0.45 to 1 ug of RNA. Multiplex PCR with immunoSEQ amplified the TCR beta CDR3 across 54 Vbeta and 13 Jbeta. One entry per CDR3 protein, called by TCRdb with MiXCR from the immunoSEQ multiplex PCR reads. The sample holds 90,000 or so distinct CDR3 sequences, about 93% seen once. The V gene's germline CDR1 is MNHEY and CDR2 SVGEGT. The CDR3 spans 14 residues. Trimming took 2 bases from V and 4 from J, leaving 9 bases between them. The source material was CD8+ T cells from PBMCs. The rearrangement uses TRBV6-2 or TRBV6-3 and TRBJ1-5; maybe TRBD1 (5 bases). This clonotype was obtained from a human donor in good health. The CDR3 DNA sequence: TGTGCCAGCAGTTACACGGCAGGGAATCAGCCCCAGCATTTT. Its translation: CASSYTAGNQPQHF.